The rows below give T cell receptor beta chains drawn from one sample of a study of CD8+CD57+ T cells in acquired aplastic anemia. TCRdb processed the reads anew with MiXCR; each CDR3 protein has one entry. The sample holds approximately 200,000 distinct CDR3 sequences, approximately 60% seen once. The sample consisted of sorted CD4+, CD8+, or CD8+CD57+ T cells (not recorded which) from PBMCs. Receptors originate from a human donor in good health. CDR3s leave out the opening cysteine and the closing phenylalanine or tryptophan.

J	V	CDR3
TRBJ1-1	TRBV7-9	ASREWETEAF
TRBJ2-3	TRBV5-4	ASTPSTSTDTQY
TRBJ1-6	TRBV19	ASSIGENNSPLH
TRBJ2-7	TRBV7-9	ASSPGETYEQY
TRBJ1-6	TRBV20-1	STGGKDNSPLH
TRBJ1-2	TRBV2	ASSGGGTVYGYT
TRBJ2-7	TRBV20-1	SARDFLTYEQY
TRBJ2-7	TRBV24-1	ATAQIAGGEQY
TRBJ2-3	TRBV5-1	ASSPTSSPIPTDTQY
TRBJ2-7	TRBV10-2	ASRPPGGRSSYEQY
TRBJ2-1	TRBV9	ASSAPSGGANEQF
TRBJ2-7	TRBV10-1	ASSEDRANSSYEQY
TRBJ2-2	TRBV7-3	ASQGARTGELF
TRBJ1-5	TRBV2	ASRENRGPLD
TRBJ2-7	TRBV5-1	ASSSVEGAAEQY
TRBJ2-7	TRBV7-2	ASSSLGPAEQY
TRBJ1-2	TRBV29-1	SVEKLAYT
TRBJ1-1	TRBV6-5	ASSRGATGAEAF
TRBJ1-6	TRBV19	ASRARESPLH
TRBJ1-5	TRBV19	ASSTWTGPYSNQPQH
TRBJ2-2	TRBV7-9	ASSQGGSFVGELF
TRBJ1-1	TRBV6-5	ASSQGERAF
TRBJ2-1	TRBV7-8	ASSRNRRDSGNEQF
TRBJ2-5	TRBV29-1	RSDAETQY
TRBJ1-2	TRBV9	ASSVFNTGGYGYT
TRBJ2-7	TRBV27	ASRRSHTNYEQY
TRBJ2-7	TRBV2	ASSEIGRYEQY
TRBJ2-7	TRBV2	ASSRQFPYEQY
TRBJ2-1	TRBV9	ASSVGTSGGVSEQF
TRBJ1-1	TRBV6-6	ASSYPGWCKGESMNTEAF
TRBJ2-5	TRBV7-9	ASSLSTFPAETQY
TRBJ2-2	TRBV9	ASSVAGLPTGELF
TRBJ2-5	TRBV5-1	ASSLGAGSETQY
TRBJ1-1	TRBV10-3	AISRTGIKDTEAF
TRBJ2-1	TRBV9	ASSPRKYNEQF
TRBJ2-1	TRBV7-2	ASSFGGVSEQF
TRBJ1-6	TRBV4-3	ASSRQMTENSPLH
TRBJ2-7	TRBV27	ASSLSMGRGLY
TRBJ2-3	TRBV20-1	SWGGAGTDTQY
TRBJ2-3	TRBV7-9	ASSSTATPTDTQY
TRBJ2-7	TRBV2	ASSEREGNEQY
TRBJ1-6	TRBV20-1	SGTSSYNSPLH
TRBJ1-1	TRBV19	ASTLRGGNTEAF
TRBJ1-1	TRBV5-6	ASSLVAYTEAF
TRBJ2-1	TRBV29-1	SACKGTSGMGYEQF
TRBJ1-5	TRBV9	ASSVFGGTGDQPQH
TRBJ2-7	TRBV19	ASSNPGQVAYEQY
TRBJ2-6	TRBV7-9	ASTGQGGPGANVLT
TRBJ1-5	TRBV2	ASSERWDAAPYQPQH
TRBJ1-6	TRBV15	ATSRGSQGAFSPLH
TRBJ1-5	TRBV20-1	SASAGQFGSNQPQH
TRBJ1-4	TRBV7-9	ASSLTGGINEKLF
TRBJ1-4	TRBV7-8	ASSLVSGEKLF
TRBJ1-1	TRBV25-1	ASSQGHHTEAF
TRBJ1-6	TRBV9	ASSTTDTDSPLH